This T cell receptor (beta chain) originates from a study of blood T cell repertoires in COVID-19. Across the study: Sites across the United States, Italy and Spain contributed samples from acute and convalescent COVID-19. PBMCs, B-cell-depleted T cells, or T cells provided the cDNA or gDNA that made up the material.

There are 12 residues in the CDR3. Trimming pared 8 bases from V and 4 bases from J, leaving 9 bases between. Germline V gene lookup returns CDR1 LNHDA and CDR2 SQIVND (reference sequence). Authors' analysis steps: Amplification from reference gene primers served as the basis for estimated nucleated cell counts. Only in-frame clones appear in the TCRdb table, and some are missing; sequencing was by immunoSEQ multiplex PCR. The V and J calls and clone size come from that table; D and trimming were worked out from the DNA. The sample carries more than 150,000 clones, about 75% recorded once. This clone came up a few times.

The gene calls are TRBV19 and TRBJ1-5; D possibly corresponds to TRBD1 (5 bases). The source material was peripheral blood. This TCR came from a woman in her 70s with acute or convalescent COVID-19. Here the CDR3 reads CASGGENQPQHF. DNA for the CDR3: TGTGCCAGTGGGGGGGAGAATCAGCCCCAGCATTTT.